One TCR beta chain is described in this entry. The assay was immunoSEQ multiplex PCR, and TCRdb's table has in-frame clones only and misses some. The sample carries about 350,000 clones, more than 85% recorded once. This sample is part of a study of blood T cell repertoires in COVID-19. The CDR3 has 17 residues. Germline V lookup: CDR1 SGDLS, CDR2 YYNGEE. V was pared by 0 bases and J by 8 bases, with 10 bases of the junction left unmatched. The sample consisted of PBMCs or T cells enriched from blood (not recorded which). The sequence came from a woman in her 30s who had recovered from COVID-19. This rearrangement joins TRBV9 to TRBJ1-4; 10 nucleotides line up with TRBD1. For the CDR3, the DNA is TGTGCCAGCAGCGTAGCCGCAGGCGGGACAGGGGACGAAAAACTGTTTTTT. It translates to CASSVAAGGTGDEKLFF.